This T cell receptor (beta chain) was recorded in a study of Ad26.COV2.S vaccination and SARS-CoV-2 variants. Study outcomes and limitations: Vaccinated individuals (as opposed to placebo recipients) had higher spike-specific TCR breadth. Comparability of non-spike TCR breadth was observed across vaccine and placebo recipients.

The count of this clone is one. Its antigen is unknown. Trimming left V 4 bases short and J 0 bases short, with 15 bases between. The CDR3 is 16 amino acids. Germline V gene data show CDR1 as SGHDT and CDR2 as YYEEEE. Profiled with immunoSEQ multiplex PCR; TCRdb holds only in-frame clones, not every one. The table includes some 350,000 clones, about 90% detected once. The receptor's source is a human donor who had recovered from COVID-19. The V and J genes are TRBV5-6 and TRBJ2-3, with D perhaps TRBD2 (5 bases). Sequences were derived from peripheral blood, sampled after recovery from COVID-19. CDR3 nucleotide sequence: TGTGCCAGCAGCCCCCTCGGGCGGGCAAGCACAGATACGCAGTATTTT. It codes for CASSPLGRASTDTQYF.